A selection of T cell receptor beta chains follows, all from one sample in a study of blood T cell repertoires in COVID-19. Generated by immunoSEQ multiplex PCR, the TCRdb table keeps only in-frame clones and is missing some. The data show 40,000 to 60,000 clones, 85% seen once. Sequences were obtained from peripheral blood. The origin of the receptors is a woman aged 55-70 years with acute or convalescent COVID-19. Each CDR3 is given with its conserved first and last residue. Clone size is stated in some rows and not others, as once, few, many or a class when expanded.

cdr3_length j_call clone_size v_call cdr3_aa
14 TRBJ2-1 - TRBV10-3 CAISESTPYNEQFF
15 TRBJ2-5 - TRBV6-6 CASSHVGGGIETQYF
15 TRBJ2-1 few TRBV15 CATSRGLSSYNEQFF
14 TRBJ2-2 - TRBV11-2 CASSSWEGTGELFF
15 TRBJ1-1 - TRBV6-5 CASTRDSWGNTEAFF
15 TRBJ2-1 - TRBV5-1 CASSPDSSSYNEQFF
19 TRBJ1-4 - TRBV7-8 CASSLVGIRSGSTNEKLFF
13 TRBJ2-7 - TRBV5-4 CASSIGTVYEQYF
16 TRBJ1-2 - TRBV3-1/TRBV3-2 CASSQDRSIRGYGYTF
17 TRBJ1-1 - TRBV11-3 CASSLSGQGPVNTEAFF
17 TRBJ1-3 - TRBV5-1 CASSLTTGGPSGNTIYF
15 TRBJ2-1 - TRBV9 CASSVEAGGPNEQFF
14 TRBJ2-7 - TRBV6-5 CASRTTGLPYEQYF
11 TRBJ2-3 few TRBV5-1 CASSDLGTQYF
15 TRBJ2-5 - TRBV7-2 CASSLVSSGGETQYF
16 TRBJ2-1 few TRBV6-1 CASSEETASRVNEQFF
16 TRBJ1-2 many TRBV4-1 CASSQSLMSVTYGYTF
14 TRBJ1-2 - TRBV9 CASDRGGPNYGYTF
19 TRBJ2-3 - TRBV7-9 CASSQGGLAGPTGTDTQYF
15 TRBJ1-5 - TRBV7-2 CASSLALGQNQPQHF
15 TRBJ2-2 once TRBV7-6 CASSSSGGGTGELFF
17 TRBJ2-2 - TRBV9 CASSYRTSGSAAGELFF
12 TRBJ1-1 - TRBV19 CASSISATEAFF